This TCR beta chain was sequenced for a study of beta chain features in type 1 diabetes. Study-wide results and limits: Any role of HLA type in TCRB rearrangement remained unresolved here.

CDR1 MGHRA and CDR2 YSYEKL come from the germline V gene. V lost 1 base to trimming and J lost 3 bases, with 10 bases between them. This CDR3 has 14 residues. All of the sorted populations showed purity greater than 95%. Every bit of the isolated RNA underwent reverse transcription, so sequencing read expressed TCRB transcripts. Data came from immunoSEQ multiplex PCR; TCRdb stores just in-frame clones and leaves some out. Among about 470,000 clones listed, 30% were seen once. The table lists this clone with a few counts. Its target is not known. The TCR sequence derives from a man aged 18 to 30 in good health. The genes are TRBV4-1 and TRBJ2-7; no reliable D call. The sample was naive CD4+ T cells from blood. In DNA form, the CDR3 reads TGCGCCAGCAGCCAAGTAGCCGCAGTCTACGAGCAGTACTTC. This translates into CASSQVAAVYEQYF.